What follows are 18 T cell receptor beta chains derived from one specimen sequenced in a study of spatial heterogeneity in lung cancer. Via MiXCR, TCRdb re-called the 5' RACE reads, giving one row per CDR3 protein. The table lists about 11,000 distinct CDR3 sequences, around 4% of them singletons. Time point reported: sample taken at primary tumor resection. Sequencing was performed on whole RNA extracted from tumor and nontumor lung tissue, or from frozen PBMC, and the material was left unsorted. The input for sequencing was normal lung tissue next to the tumor, taken at surgery. The receptors here all came from a male donor with early-stage non-small cell lung cancer.

Ten or more counts support this clonotype. This beta chain appears as a stray read in a library generated for alpha chains; its size is not informative. The rearrangement links TRBV4-2 to TRBJ2-2; TRBD2 agrees at 8 bases. The CDR3 consists of 15 residues. The germline V gene has CDR1 LGHNA and CDR2 YNFKEQ. Trimming removed 4 bases from V and 1 base from J; junction bases left unmatched: 2. This chain's CDR3 is CASSLAGLNTGELFF. DNA for the CDR3: TGTGCCAGCAGCCTAGCGGGACTGAACACCGGGGAGCTGTTTTTT.

This clonotype ranks as medium-sized. A library prepared for alpha chains yielded this beta chain as an off-target read; its size is of little meaning. Here the CDR3 DNA reads TGTGCCAGCAGTCGGGACAGGGGAAACACAGATACGCAGTATTTT. This codes for CASSRDRGNTDTQYF. This chain connects TRBV6-1 to TRBJ2-3; 10 bases align to TRBD1. Trimming at V came to 5 bases and at J to 2 bases, leaving 4 bases not matched to a gene. The CDR3 totals 15 residues. The germline CDR1 and CDR2 sequences are MNHNS and SASEGT.

This clonotype is labeled medium-sized. As an off-target read in a library built for alpha chains, this beta chain has a frequency of little significance. The V call is TRBV20-1, the J call TRBJ2-7, with 12 bases identical to TRBD2. The CDR3 has 16 residues. The junction had 15 bases not matched to a gene; V was cut back by 6 bases and J by 6 bases. Germline CDR1 DFQATT, CDR2 SNEGSKA (reference sequence). The CDR3 sequence: CSAYELAGGRRFEQYF. The CDR3 DNA follows: TGCAGTGCGTACGAGCTAGCGGGAGGGAGAAGGTTCGAGCAGTACTTC.

This clonotype has a count of ten or more. As an off-target read in a library built for alpha chains, this beta chain has a frequency of little significance. This chain joins TRBV4-1 and TRBJ2-7, with unresolved D. The CDR3 is made up of 13 amino acids. With 1 base removed from V and 6 bases from J, the gap between germline ends came to 10 bases. CDR1 MGHRA and CDR2 YSYEKL come from the germline V gene. CDR3 sequence: CASSQGLEFEQYF. The CDR3 region has the DNA TGCGCCAGCAGCCAAGGCCTTGAATTCGAGCAGTACTTC.

This clonotype was picked up many times. This beta chain is an unintended read in a library built for alpha chains; its size means little. The V call is TRBV7-2, the J call TRBJ2-3; D gene uncertain. The CDR3 runs 15 residues. The V end was cut by 4 bases, the J end by 4 bases, with 15 bases between. The germline gives CDR1 SGHTA, CDR2 FQGNSA. For the CDR3, the DNA is TGTGCCAGCAGCTCCTACTCCTCTGAGGCAGATACGCAGTATTTT. As protein: CASSSYSSEADTQYF.

In its sample, this clonotype ranks as medium-sized. Since the library was made to target alpha chains, this beta chain is a stray read and its abundance is not meaningful. The V call is TRBV20-1, the J call TRBJ2-1, with TRBD2 matching 11 bases. The CDR3 consists of 15 residues. In germline, CDR1 is DFQATT, CDR2 SNEGSKA (reference sequence). Trimming cost V 0 bases and J 6 bases; bases outside gene matches: 4. This chain's CDR3 is CSARDRLAGGNEQFF. The CDR3 DNA follows: TGCAGTGCTAGAGATCGGCTAGCGGGAGGCAATGAGCAGTTCTTC.

Many counts were recorded for this clonotype. For a library built for alpha chains, this beta chain is a stray read; little rests on its size. V and J are TRBV6-6 and TRBJ1-5; tentative D call: TRBD1 (5 bases). In germline, CDR1 is MNHNY, CDR2 SVGAGI (reference sequence). The ends were cut back, 8 bases at V and 9 bases at J, with 14 bases in the middle. This CDR3 region has 12 residues. This CDR3 reads CASGTDIWPQHF. DNA for the CDR3: TGTGCCAGCGGGACGGATATATGGCCCCAGCATTTT.

In this sample, this clonotype is medium-sized. Within a library made for alpha chains, this beta chain is off target, and its count is uninformative. The rearrangement joins TRBV12-3 or TRBV12-4 to TRBJ2-1, with 8 bases identical to TRBD2. With V trimmed by 5 bases and J by 4 bases, 7 bases remained unmatched. The CDR3 is made up of 15 amino acids. CDR3: CASSRSGGKYNEQFF. The CDR3 DNA reads TGTGCCAGCAGTCGCAGCGGGGGAAAGTACAATGAGCAGTTCTTC.

By share, this clonotype counts as large. This beta chain was picked up by a library intended for alpha chains and is off target, so its count carries little meaning. CDR3 in DNA: TGTGCCAGCAGCTTAATTCCTGATAATTCACCCCTCCACTTT. Protein product: CASSLIPDNSPLHF. V is TRBV7-9 and J is TRBJ1-6; D gene unclear. This CDR3 spans 14 amino acids. Trimming stripped 2 bases from V and 5 bases from J, with 7 bases between. The germline V gene encodes CDR1 SEHNR and CDR2 FQNEAQ (reference sequence).

This clonotype was counted at least ten times. This beta chain appears as a stray read in a library generated for alpha chains; its size is not informative. The J gene is TRBJ2-1, the V gene TRBV20-1; 9 nucleotides line up with TRBD2. The CDR3 runs to 15 residues. V lost 6 bases and J lost 3; bases outside the gene matches: 9. Germline CDR1 DFQATT, CDR2 SNEGSKA (reference sequence). Here the CDR3 DNA reads TGCAGTGCCTACCAGCGGGGGGACAACTACAATGAGCAGTTCTTC. It codes for CSAYQRGDNYNEQFF.

This clonotype is large by share. Because this beta chain is a stray read in a library intended to capture alpha chains, its abundance should not be given much weight. The chain employs TRBV27 and TRBJ1-2; 7 nucleotides match TRBD1. V gave up 5 bases and J gave up 8 bases; unmatched junction bases: 14. Germline-derived CDR1 and CDR2 are MNHEY and SMNVEV (reference sequence). The CDR3 spans 15 residues. The CDR3 loop reads CASSIQGNTPEGYTF. Written as DNA, the CDR3 is TGTGCCAGCAGTATACAGGGGAACACACCGGAAGGCTACACCTTC.

Ten or more counts support this clonotype. Since the library was made to target alpha chains, this beta chain is a stray read and its abundance is not meaningful. The chain has TRBV7-9 and TRBJ2-5; tentative D call: TRBD2 (6 bases). The V and J ends lost 1 base and 2 bases respectively, with 8 bases between them. The germline V gene has CDR1 SEHNR and CDR2 FQNEAQ (reference sequence). The CDR3 is 14 residues long. The CDR3 here is CASSLVAVQETQYF. The CDR3 nucleotides read TGTGCCAGCAGCTTAGTAGCGGTTCAAGAGACCCAGTACTTC.

At least ten counts were recorded for this clonotype. This beta chain is a stray read from a library made for alpha chains; its abundance is not meaningful. The V gene is TRBV15, the J gene TRBJ1-5; D may be TRBD1 (5 bases). V lost 0 bases and J lost 4, with 7 bases in between. This CDR3 has 14 residues. CDR1 LNHNV and CDR2 YYDKDF come from the germline V gene (reference sequence). CDR3: CATSREDKNQPQHF. In nucleotides, the CDR3 is TGTGCCACCAGCAGAGAGGACAAGAATCAGCCCCAGCATTTT.

This clonotype was counted at least ten times. This beta chain is off target for a library built for alpha chains, so its abundance means little. The J gene is TRBJ2-7, the V gene TRBV6-2 or TRBV6-3; D call uncertain. With 6 bases removed from V and 5 bases from J, the gap between germline ends came to 11 bases. This CDR3 is built from 12 residues. The germline CDR1 and CDR2 sequences are MNHEY and SVGEGT. The CDR3 DNA is TGTGCCAGCAGCTACGTTATCCACGAGCAGTACTTC. Protein: CASSYVIHEQYF.

Many counts were recorded for this clonotype. Since it is a stray read in a library aimed at alpha chains, this beta chain has a size that is not meaningful. The genes are TRBV6-2 or TRBV6-3 and TRBJ2-1; 11 nucleotides match TRBD2. The CDR3 consists of 15 residues. The ends lost 5 bases at V and 6 bases at J; junction bases unmatched: 6. Germline CDR1 is MNHEY and CDR2 is SVGEGT. The CDR3 sequence: CASSPPGTSGNEQFF. In DNA, the CDR3 is TGTGCCAGCAGTCCGCCCGGGACTAGCGGCAATGAGCAGTTCTTC.

This clonotype is medium-sized by share. The library was designed around alpha chains, so this beta chain is a stray read whose abundance carries little weight. The chain employs TRBV20-1 and TRBJ2-1, with TRBD2 matching 11 bases. The CDR3 contains 18 residues. Losses at the gene ends were 4 bases for V and 6 bases for J; bases not matched to a gene: 17. Germline V CDR1 and CDR2: DFQATT, SNEGSKA (reference sequence). The CDR3 bases are TGCAGTGCTAAGATACTAGCGGGAGCCCTCAGGGTTTCCAATGAGCAGTTCTTC. Translation gives CSAKILAGALRVSNEQFF.

With regard to this clonotype: This beta chain was picked up by a library intended for alpha chains and is off target, so its count carries little meaning. The chain couples TRBV5-1 to TRBJ1-4, with D possibly being TRBD1 (5 bases). This CDR3 comprises 15 residues. With 3 bases removed from V and 2 bases from J, the gap between germline ends came to 11 bases. Germline V gene lookup returns CDR1 SGHRS and CDR2 YFSETQ. CDR3: CASSWTGTTNEKLFF. The CDR3 nucleotides read TGCGCCAGCAGCTGGACGGGGACTACTAATGAAAAACTGTTTTTT.

There are many counts of this clonotype. This beta chain was picked up by a library intended for alpha chains and is off target, so its count carries little meaning. The V and J genes are TRBV6-5 and TRBJ2-1, with 9 positions matching TRBD2. Germline CDR1 is MNHEY and CDR2 is SVGAGI. J was trimmed by 2 bases and V by 6 bases; bases with no gene match: 23. The CDR3 totals 21 residues. In DNA form, the CDR3 reads TGTGCCAGCAGAACGGGCCTCCGGGACAGCTTAGCGGGGGACCCCTACAATGAGCAGTTCTTC. Amino acids: CASRTGLRDSLAGDPYNEQFF.